This note documents a single T cell receptor (beta chain) sequence. The sample originates from a study of shared clonotypes between healthy human individuals. Only CD45RO-negative cells positively selected for CCR7 counted as naive CD8 cells, so terminally differentiated effector memory CD45RA+ cells were excluded. Germline trimming cut 3 bases from V and 5 bases from J; bases unmatched to any gene: 6. The CDR3 length is 15 residues. Germline V CDR1 and CDR2: SGDLS, YYNGEE. Profiled with immunoSEQ multiplex PCR; TCRdb holds only in-frame clones, not every one. The sample records around 2,000,000 clones, approximately 95% being singletons.

The rearrangement links TRBV9 to TRBJ2-2; 8 nucleotides agree with TRBD1. What was sequenced was naive CD8+ T cells sorted from blood. The clonotype originates from a man between 18 and 29 years old in good health. The CDR3 protein is CASSDQGARTGELFF. The CDR3 coding sequence is TGTGCCAGCAGCGACCAGGGGGCAAGGACCGGGGAGCTGTTTTTT. Filled out from reference TRBV9 and TRBJ2-2, the complete variable domain reads DSGVTQTPKHLITATGQRVTLRCSPRSGDLSVYWYQQSLDQGLQFLIQYYNGEERAKGNILERFSAQQFPDLHSELNLSSLELGDSALYFCASSDQGARTGELFFGEGSRLTVL.